The sequence of this T cell receptor (beta chain) was determined in a study of blood T cells in healthy people across ages. The V end lost 4 bases, the J end lost 4 bases, and 29 bases lay between the germline ends. The CDR3 length is 20 residues. The germline V gene encodes CDR1 MGHRA and CDR2 YSYEKL. Alongside a J-beta primer mix, a sample-barcoded 5' primer served in a second PCR lasting roughly 6 to 12 cycles. MiXCR was run by TCRdb on the 5' RACE reads, yielding one entry per CDR3 protein. The sample records over a million distinct CDR3 sequences, approximately 39% being singletons. The study isolated at least 6.5 million PBMCs from each sample.

The TCR was taken from a woman aged 18-30 years in good health. The chain employs TRBV4-1 and TRBJ2-1; TRBD1 or TRBD2 may be the D gene (5 bases each). The sequenced sample consisted of blood. The CDR3 bases are TGCGCCAGCAGCCTCGGAGGTGGGAGACAGCGTTCGGCGGGTTACAATGAGCAGTTCTTC. It codes for CASSLGGGRQRSAGYNEQFF.